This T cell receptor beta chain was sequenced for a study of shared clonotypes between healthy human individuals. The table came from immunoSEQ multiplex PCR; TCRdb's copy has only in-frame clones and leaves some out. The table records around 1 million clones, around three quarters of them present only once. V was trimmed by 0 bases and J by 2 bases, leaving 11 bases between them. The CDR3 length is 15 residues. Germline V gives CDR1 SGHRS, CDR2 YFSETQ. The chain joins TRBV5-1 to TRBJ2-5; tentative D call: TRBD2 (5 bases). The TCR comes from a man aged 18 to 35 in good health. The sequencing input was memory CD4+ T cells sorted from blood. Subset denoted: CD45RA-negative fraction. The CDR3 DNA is TGCGCCAGCAGCTTGGTCCAGCGGCAACAAGAGACCCAGTACTTC. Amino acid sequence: CASSLVQRQQETQYF.